The 26 T cell receptor beta chains given below trace back to one sample, sequenced in a study of blood T cells in healthy people across ages. Alongside a J-beta primer mix, a sample-barcoded 5' primer served in a second PCR lasting roughly 6 to 11 cycles. TCRdb reanalysed the 5' RACE reads using MiXCR and keeps one entry per CDR3 protein. Of some 550,000 distinct CDR3 sequences detected, 45% to 55% appear once; the ten largest clones hold 20% to 25%. What was sequenced was blood. These receptors were obtained from a man aged 80 or over in good health.

This chain connects TRBV12-3 or TRBV12-4 to TRBJ2-7; a weak D match, TRBD1 (5 bases). This CDR3 is 15 amino acids long. The germline V and J ends were trimmed by 1 base and 2 bases, with 12 bases remaining between them. CDR3 DNA: TGTGCCAGCAGTTTAGTCCCAGGGTCCACCTACGAGCAGTACTTC. Residues: CASSLVPGSTYEQYF.

The chain couples TRBV29-1 to TRBJ2-7, with a possible D match to TRBD1 (5 bases). Trimming cost V 4 bases and J 11 bases, with 15 bases left between them. Germline V gives CDR1 SQVTM, CDR2 ANQGSEA. The CDR3 has 11 residues. CDR3 DNA: TGCAGCGTTGGCACATCCAGGGTCGAGTACTTC. It specifies CSVGTSRVEYF.

This clonotype was counted ten times or more. The V call is TRBV5-1, the J call TRBJ2-5, with no clear D. CDR1 SGHRS and CDR2 YFSETQ come from the germline V gene. The V and J ends lost 4 bases and 1 base respectively, with 14 bases between them. The CDR3 loop spans 15 amino acids. CDR3 protein: CASSRRLRIQETQYF. In DNA, the CDR3 is TGCGCCAGCAGCAGAAGGCTCAGGATCCAAGAGACCCAGTACTTC.

The V and J genes are TRBV6-1 and TRBJ1-4; TRBD1 matches at 9 bases. Germline lookup yields CDR1 MNHNS and CDR2 SASEGT. The CDR3 loop spans 14 amino acids. The junction had 6 bases not matched to a gene; V was cut back by 10 bases and J by 3 bases. The CDR3 DNA reads as TGTGCCATCTCCGGGACAGGGCCTAATGAAAAACTGTTTTTT. This encodes CAISGTGPNEKLFF.

This chain uses TRBV25-1 with TRBJ2-5; TRBD2 matches 12 bases. Trimming cost V 4 bases and J 5 bases; bases outside gene matches: 8. Per the germline V gene, CDR1 is MGHDK and CDR2 is SYGVNS. This CDR3 has 16 amino acids. The CDR3 loop is CASSATSGGPLETQYF. The CDR3, as DNA: TGTGCCAGCAGTGCTACTAGCGGGGGGCCCCTGGAGACCCAGTACTTC.

This clonotype was counted ten times or more. The rearrangement joins TRBV6-6 to TRBJ2-2; D unresolved. This CDR3 spans 14 amino acids. V was clipped by 7 bases and J by 5 bases, with 14 bases between them. Germline CDR1 and CDR2: MNHNY and SVGAGI (reference sequence). CDR3 DNA sequence: TGTGCCAGCATTCCCTCCGTCGGGACCGGGGAGCTGTTTTTT. It translates to CASIPSVGTGELFF.

This clonotype was recorded a few times. The CDR3: CSATSGIFNQPQHF. The CDR3 nucleotides are TGCAGTGCTACATCGGGCATCTTCAATCAGCCCCAGCATTTT. The chain carries TRBV20-1 and TRBJ1-5; D unresolved. V lost 4 bases, J lost 3 bases, and 13 bases lay in between. The CDR3 has 14 amino acids. Germline lookup yields CDR1 DFQATT and CDR2 SNEGSKA (reference sequence).

Regarding this clonotype: The junction and the germline gene differ at one end; a read error may be behind it. V and J are TRBV7-7 and TRBJ2-2, with D maybe TRBD1 (6 bases). Germline V lookup: CDR1 SSHAT, CDR2 FNYEAQ (reference sequence). The CDR3 spans 16 residues. Written as DNA, the CDR3 is TGTGCTAGCAGCTTACAAAGCAGGGGTTACGCCGGGGAGCTGTTTTTT. Protein sequence: CASSLQSRGYAGELFF.

Points on this clonotype: A read error is possible here, since a much larger clone lies one base away. The chain couples TRBV10-3 to TRBJ1-2, with D perhaps matching TRBD1 (6 bases). V lost 4 bases and J lost 9, with 15 bases in between. The germline V gene encodes CDR1 ENHRY and CDR2 SYGVKD. The CDR3 runs 13 residues. CDR3 region: CAISGGGAGSYTF. The CDR3 nucleotides are TGTGCCATCAGTGGTGGGGGGGCCGGTAGCTACACCTTC.

This clonotype has at least ten counts. Here the CDR3 DNA reads TGTGCCAGCAGCTTAATGGTCGGGAACTATGGCTACACCTTC. This sequence encodes CASSLMVGNYGYTF. V usage is TRBV7-9 and J usage is TRBJ1-2; no clear D. Per germline, CDR1 SEHNR and CDR2 FQNEAQ (reference sequence). The CDR3 has 14 amino acids. Trimming took off 2 bases at V and 2 bases at J, with 9 bases between the two ends.

About this clonotype itself: A much larger clone lies a single base off, so this may be a read error. V gene TRBV6-6 combines with J gene TRBJ2-3; tentatively, D is TRBD1 or TRBD2 (6 bases each). The CDR3 is 15 amino acids. Germline CDR1 MNHNY, CDR2 SVGAGI (reference sequence). The CDR3 DNA follows: TGTGCCAGCAGTCGGTGGGGGGCTAGCATAGATACGCAGTATTTT. Protein: CASSRWGASIDTQYF.

This clonotype has only a few counts. The chain employs TRBV20-1 and TRBJ1-5; D is undetermined. CDR3 length: 13 residues. V was cut by 3 bases and J by 5 bases, with 11 bases left in between. Per the germline V gene, CDR1 is DFQATT and CDR2 is SNEGSKA (reference sequence). The DNA for the CDR3 is TGCAGTGCTAGTGGGGAGGCAGATCAGCCCCAGCATTTT. Translating gives CSASGEADQPQHF.

The rearrangement links TRBV4-3 to TRBJ1-1, with D possibly being TRBD1 (5 bases). The CDR3 sequence is 14 residues long. The ends were cut back, 0 bases at V and 3 bases at J, with 8 bases in the middle. Germline V gene sequence: CDR1 LGHNA, CDR2 YSLEER. CDR3 nucleotides: TGCGCCAGCAGCCAAGATGCCAGGGACACTGAAGCTTTCTTT. Amino acids: CASSQDARDTEAFF.

Note on this clonotype: Just one base apart from a much larger clone, this may be a read error. The V call is TRBV20-1, the J call TRBJ1-5; a possible D gene is TRBD1 (6 bases). The CDR3 runs to 14 residues. Per germline, CDR1 DFQATT and CDR2 SNEGSKA (reference sequence). The CDR3, as DNA: TGCAATGCTGGCAGGGGATGGCGCAATCAGCCCCAGCATTTT. Translation: CNAGRGWRNQPQHF.

V is TRBV20-1 and J is TRBJ2-5; possibly TRBD1 for D (7 bases). The J call may be in error: the DNA end matches TRBJ2-7 better. Germline V CDR1 and CDR2: DFQATT, SNEGSKA (reference sequence). The CDR3 consists of 13 residues. The CDR3 spells CSPFAGQRYEQYF. The CDR3 DNA sequence: TGCAGTCCCTTTGCGGGACAGCGCTACGAGCAGTACTTC.

The V call is TRBV10-3, the J call TRBJ2-2; the match to TRBD1 covers 8 bases. Germline V lookup: CDR1 ENHRY, CDR2 SYGVKD. The V segment lost 7 bases and the J segment 4 bases; nucleotides outside the gene matches: 8. This CDR3 is built from 15 residues. CDR3 sequence: CAITGRTGGTGELFF. The CDR3 DNA reads TGTGCCATCACCGGAAGAACAGGGGGCACCGGGGAGCTGTTTTTT.

J is TRBJ2-5 and V is TRBV5-6; no reliable D call. Germline V gene data show CDR1 as SGHDT and CDR2 as YYEEEE. The CDR3 covers 16 residues. The V gene lost 4 bases and the J gene lost 2 bases, with 18 bases spanning the gap. As DNA, the CDR3 is TGTGCCAGCAGCCCGCCGGGCCCAGCCCAACAAGAGACCCAGTACTTC. This translates into CASSPPGPAQQETQYF.

A few counts support this clonotype. This rearrangement joins TRBV24-1 to TRBJ2-1; a weak D match, TRBD2 (5 bases). The germline gives CDR1 KGHDR, CDR2 SFDVKD. Trimming took 6 bases from V and 2 from J, leaving 10 bases between them. CDR3 length: 14 residues. As DNA, the CDR3 is TGTGCCACCAGTCGAGCGGTTACCTACAATGAGCAGTTCTTC. Encoded protein: CATSRAVTYNEQFF.

There are many counts of this clonotype. The chain joins TRBV29-1 to TRBJ2-1, with a tentative D call TRBD1 (6 bases). CDR1 SQVTM and CDR2 ANQGSEA come from the germline V gene. The CDR3 has 12 residues. The germline V and J ends were trimmed by 6 bases and 4 bases, with 10 bases remaining between them. The CDR3 DNA is TGCAGCGTCTGGACAGCTTACAATGAGCAGTTCTTC. Protein: CSVWTAYNEQFF.

This clonotype was seen a few times. The CDR3 spells CSARLAPDQPQHF. In DNA form, the CDR3 reads TGCAGTGCTAGATTGGCCCCGGATCAGCCCCAGCATTTT. V usage is TRBV20-1 and J usage is TRBJ1-5; D call uncertain. The germline V gene encodes CDR1 DFQATT and CDR2 SNEGSKA (reference sequence). V gave up 2 bases and J gave up 5 bases, with 10 bases separating them. This CDR3 has 13 residues.

This rearrangement joins TRBV5-1 to TRBJ2-1; TRBD1 matches 8 bases. The CDR3 has 16 amino acids. V shed 0 bases, J shed 3 bases, and the junction held 5 bases outside the gene matches. CDR1 and CDR2 from the germline V gene are SGHRS and YFSETQ. CDR3 residues: CASSLGGTGNYNEQFF. CDR3 coding DNA: TGCGCCAGCAGCTTGGGTGGGACAGGTAACTACAATGAGCAGTTCTTC.

The CDR3 coding sequence is TGTGCCAGCAGTTCTTGGGGACTAGCGGAAAATGAGCAGTTCTTC. Protein product: CASSSWGLAENEQFF. This sequence joins TRBV7-2 and TRBJ2-1; 11 positions agree with TRBD2. Germline V gene lookup returns CDR1 SGHTA and CDR2 FQGNSA. V dropped 6 bases and J dropped 7; count of bases not matched to a gene: 8. The CDR3 loop spans 15 amino acids.

V is TRBV13 and J is TRBJ2-7; D is tentatively TRBD1 or TRBD2 (6 bases each). Trimming shortened V by 7 bases and J by 4 bases, and 17 bases separated the two germline ends. Germline CDR1 PRHDT, CDR2 FYEKMQ (reference sequence). The length of the CDR3 is 14 residues. The CDR3 region is CASTSGARFYEQYF. For the CDR3, the DNA is TGTGCCAGCACCTCGGGGGCTAGGTTTTACGAGCAGTACTTC.

The V and J genes are TRBV7-8 and TRBJ1-1, with no clear D. The CDR3 length is 15 residues. V lost 5 bases, J lost 0 bases, and 13 bases lay in between. The V gene's germline CDR1 is SGHVS and CDR2 FQNEAQ. As DNA, the CDR3 is TGTGCCAGCAGCGCGACCCGGACTCTGAACACTGAAGCTTTCTTT. It encodes CASSATRTLNTEAFF.

This clonotype has a handful of counts. V and J are TRBV28 and TRBJ2-3; a weak D match, TRBD1 (5 bases). The CDR3 is 12 amino acids. CDR1 and CDR2 (germline): MDHEN, SYDVKM. V lost 4 bases and J 5 bases, leaving 7 bases between the germline ends. CDR3 residues: CASSSGIDTQYF. Here the CDR3 DNA reads TGTGCCAGCAGTTCAGGGATAGATACGCAGTATTTT.

The chain is built from TRBV7-3 and TRBJ2-1; TRBD2 matches at 8 bases. From germline, CDR1 is SGHTA and CDR2 FQGTGA. This CDR3 is 15 amino acids long. V shed 8 bases and J 0 bases; nucleotides not matched to a gene: 6. CDR3 region: CASSSGPSSYNEQFF. DNA of the CDR3: TGTGCCAGCTCTAGCGGGCCTAGCTCCTACAATGAGCAGTTCTTC.